The 3 T cell receptor beta chains reported below all come from one sample, sequenced in a study of T cells in Graves' hyperthyroidism and ophthalmopathy. Amplified TCR beta CDR3 regions came from RNA transcripts. HTBI primers were used for first-round RT-PCR of the TCR CDR3. TCRdb reanalysed the multiplex PCR reads using MiXCR and keeps one entry per CDR3 protein. The sample has 550,000 to 800,000 distinct CDR3 sequences, 15% to 20% seen once. Sequences were obtained from blood. These receptors all stem from a man aged 50 to 60 with Graves' hyperthyroidism.

This chain uses TRBV6-6 with TRBJ2-7, with D possibly being TRBD1 or TRBD2 (5 bases each). Germline loops: CDR1 MNHNY, CDR2 SVGAGI (reference sequence). The CDR3 runs to 14 residues. V lost 2 bases to trimming and J lost 6 bases, with 14 bases between them. In DNA form, the CDR3 reads TGTGCCAGCAGTTACGGGACCTCCTTCGGCGAGCAGTACTTC. It is translated as CASSYGTSFGEQYF.

V is TRBV3-1 and J is TRBJ2-5, with TRBD2 identical over 9 bases. The germline V gene has CDR1 LGHDT and CDR2 YNNKEL (reference sequence). This CDR3 spans 14 amino acids. Trimming removed 7 bases from V and 0 bases from J; junction bases left unmatched: 3. CDR3 DNA: TGTGCCAGCAAGACTAGCGGCTACCAAGAGACCCAGTACTTC. Translation: CASKTSGYQETQYF.

This rearrangement joins TRBV7-9 to TRBJ1-5, with 8 nucleotides matching TRBD1. Germline CDR1 SEHNR, CDR2 FQNEAQ (reference sequence). The CDR3 totals 15 residues. The V gene end was trimmed by 5 bases and the J gene end by 2 bases; junction bases not matched to a gene: 5. CDR3 sequence: CASSPTGDGNQPQHF. In nucleotides, the CDR3 is TGTGCCAGCAGCCCGACAGGGGATGGCAATCAGCCCCAGCATTTT.